Following are 22 T cell receptor beta chains from one sample sequenced in a study of blood T cell repertoires in COVID-19. Sequencing used immunoSEQ multiplex PCR; TCRdb keeps in-frame clones, though not all of them. In the table there are some 270,000 clones, around 90% of which are singletons. The source material was PBMCs or T cells enriched from blood (not recorded which). These receptor sequences come from a woman in her 30s with acute COVID-19.

The rearrangement links TRBV6-5 to TRBJ2-7; D not certain. In germline, CDR1 is MNHEY, CDR2 SVGAGI. CDR3 size: 12 residues. Deletions cut 0 bases from V and 7 bases from J, with 7 bases between. CDR3 protein: CASSYSDGEQYF. The CDR3 nucleotides read TGTGCCAGCAGTTACTCTGACGGGGAGCAGTACTTC.

This chain connects TRBV7-2 to TRBJ2-7; 8 positions match TRBD1. CDR1 SGHTA and CDR2 FQGNSA come from the germline V gene. The length of the CDR3 is 15 residues. With V trimmed by 6 bases and J by 3 bases, 10 bases remained unmatched. In DNA form, the CDR3 reads TGTGCCAGCAGGGCACCGGGACAGGCCCTCTACGAGCAGTACTTC. Its translation: CASRAPGQALYEQYF.

The V and J genes are TRBV5-1 and TRBJ1-1; TRBD1 matches at 7 bases. V was clipped by 2 bases and J by 8 bases; unmatched bases: 3. Germline V gene sequence: CDR1 SGHRS, CDR2 YFSETQ. The CDR3 has 12 residues. CDR3 DNA sequence: TGCGCCAGCAGCTTCACAGGGGACGAAGCTTTCTTT. Its protein product is CASSFTGDEAFF.

The chain recombines TRBV29-1 with TRBJ2-1; 10 positions agree with TRBD2. V lost 1 base to trimming and J lost 0 bases; unmatched junction nucleotides: 6. Germline assignment: CDR1 SQVTM and CDR2 ANQGSEA. There are 17 residues in the CDR3. CDR3 coding DNA: TGCAGCGTTGAAGGGACTAGCGGCAGGAGCTCCTACAATGAGCAGTTCTTC. This gives the protein CSVEGTSGRSSYNEQFF.

The chain uses TRBV7-3 and TRBJ2-5; D is possibly TRBD1 (5 bases). Trimming removed 2 bases at V and 2 bases at J, with 12 bases between. Germline V CDR1 and CDR2: SGHTA, FQGTGA. This CDR3 comprises 15 residues. CDR3 DNA sequence: TGTGCCAGCAGCTTATTTAGGGGCAGGCAAGAGACCCAGTACTTC. This codes for CASSLFRGRQETQYF. Full variable domain (remainder filled in from reference TRBV7-3 and TRBJ2-5): GAGVSQTPSNKVTEKGKYVELRCDPISGHTALYWYRQSLGQGPEFLIYFQGTGAADDSGLPNDRFFAVRPEGSVSTLKIQRTERGDSAVYLCASSLFRGRQETQYFGPGTRLLVL.

The chain links TRBV6-1 to TRBJ2-6, with D possibly being TRBD1 (6 bases). Trimming cost V 3 bases and J 0 bases, with 12 bases left between them. CDR1 is MNHNS and CDR2 is SASEGT in the germline V gene. The CDR3 has 17 amino acids. DNA for the CDR3: TGTGCCAGCAGTGACCCAGGGGCCAGCTCTGGGGCCAACGTCCTGACTTTC. It is translated as CASSDPGASSGANVLTF.

This chain uses TRBV4-1 with TRBJ2-7; D is unresolved. The CDR3 loop spans 15 amino acids. V lost 0 bases, J lost 5 bases, and 14 bases lay in between. Germline CDR1 reads MGHRA; CDR2 reads YSYEKL. CDR3 amino acids: CASSQEDLPGNEQYF. CDR3 in DNA: TGCGCCAGCAGCCAAGAGGATCTCCCGGGTAACGAGCAGTACTTC.

This sequence joins TRBV28 and TRBJ1-2; no definite D call. This CDR3 contains 12 residues. Between the trimmed V and J ends, which lost 6 bases and 6 bases, there was a span of 11 bases. Germline V gene sequence: CDR1 MDHEN, CDR2 SYDVKM. The CDR3 here is CASRPQVNGYTF. CDR3 DNA sequence: TGTGCCAGCAGACCTCAGGTGAATGGCTACACCTTC.

The chain recombines TRBV7-3 with TRBJ2-3; D uncertain. Germline values: CDR1 SGHTA, CDR2 FQGTGA. CDR3 length: 13 amino acids. The V gene lost 5 bases and the J gene lost 5 bases, with 11 bases spanning the gap. The DNA for the CDR3 is TGTGCCAGCAGCATCGGTAGAGGAGATACGCAGTATTTT. Amino acid sequence: CASSIGRGDTQYF. Together with reference TRBV7-3 and TRBJ2-3, the CDR3 gives the full variable domain: GAGVSQTPSNKVTEKGKYVELRCDPISGHTALYWYRQSLGQGPEFLIYFQGTGAADDSGLPNDRFFAVRPEGSVSTLKIQRTERGDSAVYLCASSIGRGDTQYFGPGTRLTVL.

J is TRBJ1-1 and V is TRBV6-5; D unclear. From germline, CDR1 is MNHEY and CDR2 SVGAGI. The CDR3 is 14 residues long. V was clipped by 5 bases and J by 7 bases, with 17 bases between them. The CDR3 spells CASSTQPGRDEAFF. The CDR3 DNA reads as TGTGCCAGCAGTACGCAACCGGGGAGGGATGAAGCTTTCTTT.

The chain links TRBV10-1 to TRBJ2-7; TRBD2 matches at 11 bases. Germline-derived CDR1 and CDR2 are WNHNN and SYGVQD (reference sequence). The CDR3 spans 14 residues. The V segment lost 10 bases and the J segment 4 bases; nucleotides outside the gene matches: 9. The CDR3 DNA follows: TGCGCCAATCGGTCTAGCGGGAGGTCATACGAGCAGTACTTC. Translation gives CANRSSGRSYEQYF.

With respect to this clone: The same CDR3 can be traced to other DNA sequences in this sample. The CDR3 protein is CASSQGQDYEQYF. The CDR3 DNA follows: TGTGCCAGCAGCCAAGGTCAGGACTACGAGCAGTACTTC. This chain connects TRBV3-1 (or the pseudogene TRBV3-2) to TRBJ2-7; D is ambiguous. Germline V lookup: CDR1 LGHDT, CDR2 YNNKEL (reference sequence). This CDR3 contains 13 residues. V was cut by 1 base and J by 3 bases, with 7 bases left in between.

CDR3 in amino acids: CASSPTGGWGNEKLFF. CDR3 bases: TGTGCCAGCAGCCCTACAGGGGGCTGGGGTAATGAAAAACTGTTTTTT. The rearrangement joins TRBV27 to TRBJ1-4; 9 positions match TRBD1. The germline CDR1 and CDR2 sequences are MNHEY and SMNVEV (reference sequence). The CDR3 runs to 16 residues. Trimming removed 6 bases from V and 4 bases from J; junction bases left unmatched: 9.

The chain joins TRBV10-3 to TRBJ1-2, with 12 bases aligning to TRBD1. The V and J ends lost 4 bases and 8 bases, in that order; junction bases with no gene match: 11. CDR3 length equals 16 residues. Per germline, CDR1 ENHRY and CDR2 SYGVKD. The CDR3 region has the DNA TGTGCCATCAGTGCGCACCACGGGACAGGGGGCGACGGCTACACCTTC. Translated: CAISAHHGTGGDGYTF.

The V and J genes are TRBV9 and TRBJ2-3; D might be TRBD1 (6 bases). In germline, CDR1 is SGDLS, CDR2 YYNGEE. The CDR3 sequence is 14 residues long. Deletions cut 2 bases from V and 4 bases from J, with 11 bases between. Written as DNA, the CDR3 is TGTGCCAGCAGCGTCGGACAGAGAGCAGATACGCAGTATTTT. Protein product: CASSVGQRADTQYF. Full variable domain (missing parts from reference TRBV9 and TRBJ2-3): DSGVTQTPKHLITATGQRVTLRCSPRSGDLSVYWYQQSLDQGLQFLIQYYNGEERAKGNILERFSAQQFPDLHSELNLSSLELGDSALYFCASSVGQRADTQYFGPGTRLTVL.

DNA for the CDR3: TGTGCCATCAGTGCGGCGGGAGCATCCTACGAGCAGTACTTC. It specifies CAISAAGASYEQYF. V is TRBV10-3 and J is TRBJ2-7; 7 positions agree with TRBD2. J was trimmed by 1 base and V by 4 bases; bases with no gene match: 4. Germline lookup yields CDR1 ENHRY and CDR2 SYGVKD. CDR3 length equals 14 residues.

This clone was observed a handful of times. The chain employs TRBV27 and TRBJ2-7; TRBD2 is a possible D gene (5 bases). Germline V gene lookup returns CDR1 MNHEY and CDR2 SMNVEV (reference sequence). Trimming took 6 bases from V and 2 from J, leaving 17 bases between them. The length of the CDR3 is 15 residues. Here the CDR3 reads CASRTGGSQPYEQYF. Here the CDR3 DNA reads TGTGCCAGCAGGACGGGCGGGTCCCAGCCCTACGAGCAGTACTTC.

The chain uses TRBV1 and TRBJ2-2; the tabulated D call, TRBD1, remains unverified against the DNA. TRBV1 is tagged as a pseudogene. The CDR3 length is 15 residues. CDR3 in amino acids: CTSSQAKRHTGELFF. The CDR3 coding sequence is TGCACCAGCAGCCAGGCCAAAAGACATACCGGGGAGCTGTTTTTT.

The chain uses TRBV20-1 and TRBJ2-1; 9 positions match TRBD1. CDR3 length: 17 amino acids. The trim removed 3 bases at V and 7 bases at J, leaving 16 bases unmatched. From germline, CDR1 is DFQATT and CDR2 SNEGSKA (reference sequence). The DNA of the CDR3 is TGCAGTGCTAGTTCCCCCCCGGGACAGGGTAGATCTAATGAGCAGTTCTTC. It encodes CSASSPPGQGRSNEQFF.

V gene TRBV5-8 combines with J gene TRBJ2-7, with D maybe TRBD2 (7 bases). Germline CDR1 is SGHTS and CDR2 is YDEGEE. This CDR3 comprises 13 residues. Deletions cut 6 bases from V and 3 bases from J, with 13 bases between. The chain's CDR3 is CASNGGALYEQYF. The CDR3 nucleotides are TGTGCCAGCAATGGGGGGGCCCTCTACGAGCAGTACTTC. Full variable domain (remainder filled in from reference TRBV5-8 and TRBJ2-7): EAGVTQSPTHLIKTRGQQATLRCSPISGHTSVYWYQQALGLGLQFLLWYDEGEERNRGNFPPRFSGRQFPNYSSELNVNALELEDSALYLCASNGGALYEQYFGPGTRLTVT.

The rearrangement joins TRBV3-1 (or the pseudogene TRBV3-2) to TRBJ2-4, with a weak D call TRBD2 (5 bases). CDR1 is LGHDT, CDR2 YNNKEL, per germline (reference sequence). The V gene lost 4 bases and the J gene lost 8 bases, with 12 bases spanning the gap. The CDR3 consists of 13 residues. The DNA for the CDR3 is TGTGCCAGCAGCCTCAGGTCCGGGGACATTCAGTACTTC. This translates into CASSLRSGDIQYF.

The chain carries TRBV14 and TRBJ2-3; D uncertain. Germline CDR1 is SGHDN and CDR2 is FVKESK. Trimming removed 4 bases from V and 4 bases from J, with 9 bases in between. The CDR3 runs to 13 residues. CDR3 sequence: CASSLGRADTQYF. CDR3 nucleotide sequence: TGTGCCAGCAGCCTTGGTCGGGCAGATACGCAGTATTTT.